A selection of T cell receptor beta chains follows, all from one sample in a study of blood T cells in healthy people across ages. TCRdb passed the 5' RACE reads through MiXCR, listing each CDR3 protein once. This table has 800,000 or so distinct CDR3 sequences, around half appearing once. The specimen sequenced was blood. Receptor source: a man older than 75 in good health. Each CDR3 is given with its conserved first and last residue. The D gene is left open where the match is weak. Where a row states a size, it is once, few, many or the class of an expanded clone; other rows omit it.

v_call: TRBV25-1
j_call: TRBJ2-7
d_call: TRBD1
clone_size: NA
cdr3_nt: TGTGCCAGCAGTGCAGCGACAGGGTTGGGGGAGACCCAGTATTTC
cdr3_aa: CASSAATGLGETQYF

v_call: TRBV12-3/TRBV12-4
j_call: TRBJ2-7
d_call: NA
clone_size: few
cdr3_nt: TGTGCCAGCACTTTTCAGGGTTTCTCCTACGAGCAGTACTTC
cdr3_aa: CASTFQGFSYEQYF

v_call: TRBV20-1
j_call: TRBJ1-5
d_call: NA
clone_size: few
cdr3_nt: TGCAGTGCTAGAGATTCGGAGGAAAGTCAGCCCCAGCATTTT
cdr3_aa: CSARDSEESQPQHF

v_call: TRBV12-3/TRBV12-4
j_call: TRBJ1-1
d_call: NA
clone_size: once
cdr3_nt: TGTGCCAGCAGTCCTGGGAGGACTGAAGCTTTCTTT
cdr3_aa: CASSPGRTEAFF

v_call: TRBV20-1
j_call: TRBJ1-2
d_call: NA
clone_size: many
cdr3_nt: TGCAGTGCAAGGCTTTCCGGCGATGGCTACACCTTC
cdr3_aa: CSARLSGDGYTF

v_call: TRBV7-9
j_call: TRBJ2-1
d_call: NA
clone_size: few
cdr3_nt: TGTGCCAGCAGCTTAGTTCCAATTTTCCAGTTCTTC
cdr3_aa: CASSLVPIFQFF

v_call: TRBV10-3
j_call: TRBJ2-5
d_call: NA
clone_size: few
cdr3_nt: TGTGCCATCAGTGAGTCGACGAAGGGCGAGACCCAGTACTTC
cdr3_aa: CAISESTKGETQYF

v_call: TRBV29-1
j_call: TRBJ2-3
d_call: TRBD1
clone_size: once
cdr3_nt: TGCAGCTCCGGGGGACAGGGCGACGCAGATACGCAGTATTTT
cdr3_aa: CSSGGQGDADTQYF

v_call: TRBV7-3
j_call: TRBJ2-3
d_call: TRBD2
clone_size: few
cdr3_nt: TGTGCCAGCAGCCAAGCGGGAGCTGACACGCAGTATTTT
cdr3_aa: CASSQAGADTQYF

v_call: TRBV27
j_call: TRBJ2-7
d_call: TRBD2
clone_size: NA
cdr3_nt: TGTGCCAGCAGTTTGGGAGGGACTACCCTTTACGAGCAGTACTTC
cdr3_aa: CASSLGGTTLYEQYF

v_call: TRBV6-2/TRBV6-3
j_call: TRBJ2-1
d_call: TRBD2
clone_size: few
cdr3_nt: TGTGCCAGCAGTTACTCTTTTAAGACTCGACTAGCAGAATACAATGAGCAGTTCTTC
cdr3_aa: CASSYSFKTRLAEYNEQFF

v_call: TRBV10-3
j_call: TRBJ1-5
d_call: NA
clone_size: NA
cdr3_nt: TGTGCCATCCCTGATTCGCGGTGTAGCCAGCATTTT
cdr3_aa: CAIPDSRCSQHF

v_call: TRBV4-3
j_call: TRBJ1-6
d_call: NA
clone_size: NA
cdr3_nt: TGCGCCAGCAGCCAAGATCCGAGGGACGGACTTTCACCCCTCCACTTT
cdr3_aa: CASSQDPRDGLSPLHF

v_call: TRBV13
j_call: TRBJ2-7
d_call: TRBD1
clone_size: NA
cdr3_nt: TGTGCCAGCAGCTTAGTCCGCGACAGGGGCCACGAGCAGTACTTC
cdr3_aa: CASSLVRDRGHEQYF

v_call: TRBV20-1
j_call: TRBJ2-7
d_call: NA
clone_size: NA
cdr3_nt: TGCAGTGCTCCCGTAGGAGGGCTTAGCGAGCAGTACTTC
cdr3_aa: CSAPVGGLSEQYF

v_call: TRBV12-3/TRBV12-4
j_call: TRBJ2-7
d_call: TRBD2
clone_size: NA
cdr3_nt: TGTGCCAGCAGATCCAGCGGGAGTGGGTTTCGGGGCGAGCAGTACTTC
cdr3_aa: CASRSSGSGFRGEQYF

v_call: TRBV20-1
j_call: TRBJ2-1
d_call: TRBD2
clone_size: NA
cdr3_nt: TGCGGTGCTAGCATCGGGGGGAGTTACTATAACAATGAGCAGTTCTTC
cdr3_aa: CGASIGGSYYNNEQFF

v_call: TRBV3-1
j_call: TRBJ1-4
d_call: TRBD1
clone_size: NA
cdr3_nt: TGTGCCAGCAGCTATACGGGACAGACCAATGAAAAACTGTTTTTT
cdr3_aa: CASSYTGQTNEKLFF

v_call: TRBV27
j_call: TRBJ2-3
d_call: NA
clone_size: NA
cdr3_nt: TGTGCCAGCAGGGGATTGCTGGGCACAGATACGCAGTATTTT
cdr3_aa: CASRGLLGTDTQYF

v_call: TRBV28
j_call: TRBJ2-5
d_call: NA
clone_size: few
cdr3_nt: TGTGCCAGTGTCGGGGTCCTTCCCAGTGAGCAGTACTTC
cdr3_aa: CASVGVLPSEQYF

v_call: TRBV20-1
j_call: TRBJ2-1
d_call: NA
clone_size: NA
cdr3_nt: TGCAGTGCTAGGAATCCCGGGCCCCCGGGGAATGAGCAGTTCTTC
cdr3_aa: CSARNPGPPGNEQFF

v_call: TRBV12-3/TRBV12-4
j_call: TRBJ2-1
d_call: TRBD2
clone_size: many
cdr3_nt: TGTGCCAGCAGTTTAGGGCGGGGGGTCTCCTACAATGAGCAGTTCTTC
cdr3_aa: CASSLGRGVSYNEQFF

v_call: TRBV5-1
j_call: TRBJ2-1
d_call: NA
clone_size: few
cdr3_nt: TGCGCCAGCAGCCCTCAGTCGGCTACTAACTCCTACAATGAGCAGTTCTTC
cdr3_aa: CASSPQSATNSYNEQFF

v_call: TRBV15
j_call: TRBJ1-2
d_call: TRBD1
clone_size: NA
cdr3_nt: TGTGCCACCAGCAGGGGACAGGGGTCTAACTATGGCTACACCTTC
cdr3_aa: CATSRGQGSNYGYTF

v_call: TRBV7-6
j_call: TRBJ2-4
d_call: TRBD1
clone_size: NA
cdr3_nt: TGTGCCAGCAGCTCGGCCCCTGGACAGGGCAACATTCAGTACTTC
cdr3_aa: CASSSAPGQGNIQYF

v_call: TRBV7-6
j_call: TRBJ2-7
d_call: NA
clone_size: NA
cdr3_nt: TGTGCCAGCAGCTTATCCGGATCTACGTACGAGCAGTACTTC
cdr3_aa: CASSLSGSTYEQYF

v_call: TRBV7-9
j_call: TRBJ1-1
d_call: NA
clone_size: NA
cdr3_nt: TGTGCCAGCAGCCTCGGTAGGGGAATGAACACTGAAGCTTTCTTT
cdr3_aa: CASSLGRGMNTEAFF

v_call: TRBV19
j_call: TRBJ2-2
d_call: NA
clone_size: NA
cdr3_nt: TGTGCCAGTAGCCTCGCGGACACCAACACCGGGGAGCTGTTTTTT
cdr3_aa: CASSLADTNTGELFF

v_call: TRBV7-8
j_call: TRBJ2-3
d_call: NA
clone_size: few
cdr3_nt: TGTGCCAGCAGCCGGTCCATTGGCAACTTCGATACGCAGTATTTT
cdr3_aa: CASSRSIGNFDTQYF

v_call: TRBV12-3/TRBV12-4
j_call: TRBJ2-1
d_call: TRBD2
clone_size: NA
cdr3_nt: TGTGCCAGCAGTTTAAGGGCGTCGACTAGCGGGAGGGGCAGTTACAATGAGCAGTTCTTC
cdr3_aa: CASSLRASTSGRGSYNEQFF

v_call: TRBV29-1
j_call: TRBJ2-7
d_call: NA
clone_size: NA
cdr3_nt: TGCAGCTGCAACGTGTGGGGCGAGCAGTACTTC
cdr3_aa: CSCNVWGEQYF